One and the same sample provided the 11 T cell receptor beta chains below, sequenced in a study of shared clonotypes between healthy human individuals. Libraries were prepared by immunoSEQ multiplex PCR; TCRdb keeps only in-frame clonotypes and omits some of them. The repertoire holds a few hundred thousand clones, with 87% as singletons. Sequenced material: memory CD8+ T cells sorted from blood. Subset here: CD45RO+ cells pooled with CCR7-negative TemRA cells. The source of these receptors is a man aged 18 to 29 in good health.

The chain is built from TRBV20-1 and TRBJ1-1; D may be TRBD1 (5 bases). The V and J ends lost 3 bases and 6 bases respectively, with 5 bases between them. The CDR3 runs 10 residues. In germline, CDR1 is DFQATT, CDR2 SNEGSKA (reference sequence). CDR3: CSARTAEAFF. As DNA, the CDR3 is TGCAGTGCTAGGACAGCTGAAGCTTTCTTT.

This clone was seen a handful of times. The genes are TRBV4-1 and TRBJ1-4; D may be TRBD1 (5 bases). V lost 2 bases to trimming and J lost 5 bases, with 12 bases between them. CDR3 length: 15 residues. Germline loops: CDR1 MGHRA, CDR2 YSYEKL. The CDR3 DNA follows: TGCGCCAGCAGCCAACTCGGGGGACTCAATGAAAAACTGTTTTTT. This encodes CASSQLGGLNEKLFF.

This clone was detected only once. This chain links TRBV10-3 with TRBJ1-5; D gene ambiguous. The germline V and J ends were trimmed by 0 bases and 3 bases, with 9 bases remaining between them. Germline CDR1 ENHRY, CDR2 SYGVKD. The CDR3 has 15 residues. CDR3 amino acids: CAISESLGNNQPQHF. CDR3 coding DNA: TGTGCCATCAGTGAGTCGTTGGGGAACAATCAGCCCCAGCATTTT.

The gene calls are TRBV6-5 and TRBJ1-1, with TRBD1 matching over 9 bases. Trimming cost V 2 bases and J 4 bases; bases outside gene matches: 5. From germline, CDR1 is MNHEY and CDR2 SVGAGI. CDR3 length equals 15 residues. The chain's CDR3 is CASSYGTGSFTEAFF. The CDR3 DNA reads as TGTGCCAGCAGTTACGGGACAGGGTCCTTCACTGAAGCTTTCTTT.

This clone was found a few times. CDR3: CARGTENHNSPLHF. The DNA for the CDR3 is TGTGCCCGGGGGACCGAGAATCACAATTCACCCCTCCACTTT. J is TRBJ1-6 and V is TRBV30; tentatively, D is TRBD1 (5 bases). Germline assignment: CDR1 GTSNPN and CDR2 SVGIG (reference sequence). The length of the CDR3 is 14 residues. With 8 bases removed from V and 7 bases from J, the gap between germline ends came to 18 bases.

The chain recombines TRBV5-4 with TRBJ1-1; weak D call: TRBD1 (5 bases). CDR1 and CDR2 from the germline V gene are SGHNT and YYREEE (reference sequence). Trimming left V 3 bases short and J 2 bases short, with 5 bases between. This CDR3 is built from 12 residues. CDR3 in DNA: TGTGCCAGCAGCTGGGACAACACTGAAGCTTTCTTT. Protein: CASSWDNTEAFF. Full variable domain (missing parts from reference TRBV5-4 and TRBJ1-1): ETGVTQSPTHLIKTRGQQVTLRCSSQSGHNTVSWYQQALGQGPQFIFQYYREEENGRGNFPPRFSGLQFPNYSSELNVNALELDDSALYLCASSWDNTEAFFGQGTRLTVV.

This clone was counted a single time. Other DNA sequences in the sample encode the same CDR3. In DNA form, the CDR3 reads TGCGCCAGCAGCCAAGAGACAGGGACTTATAATTCACCCCTCCACTTT. This translates into CASSQETGTYNSPLHF. The V call is TRBV4-1, the J call TRBJ1-6; the match to TRBD1 covers 7 bases. This CDR3 comprises 16 residues. CDR1 MGHRA and CDR2 YSYEKL come from the germline V gene. The V segment lost 0 bases and the J segment 4 bases; nucleotides outside the gene matches: 3.

Note on this clone: Distinct nucleotide sequences in the sample also encode this CDR3. This rearrangement joins TRBV27 to TRBJ2-2; D is uncertain. Germline-derived CDR1 and CDR2 are MNHEY and SMNVEV (reference sequence). The V end was cut by 0 bases, the J end by 2 bases, with 4 bases between. The CDR3 covers 14 residues. In DNA, the CDR3 is TGTGCCAGCAGTTTATCTGGTAACACCGGGGAGCTGTTTTTT. The encoded protein is CASSLSGNTGELFF.

The genes are TRBV5-1 and TRBJ2-3; D gene unclear. Trimming took off 0 bases at V and 0 bases at J, with 17 bases between the two ends. This CDR3 has 18 amino acids. CDR1 and CDR2 (germline): SGHRS, YFSETQ. The CDR3 DNA is TGCGCCAGCAGCTTGGATGTCCCGGGTGTACCTAGCACAGATACGCAGTATTTT. Translating gives CASSLDVPGVPSTDTQYF.

This clone was detected a few times. CDR3 protein: CASSLVNQAYGYTF. As DNA, the CDR3 is TGTGCCAGCAGCTTAGTAAATCAGGCTTATGGCTACACCTTC. This chain joins TRBV7-9 and TRBJ1-2; no clear D gene. The V gene lost 1 base and the J gene lost 5 bases, with 11 bases spanning the gap. CDR3 length: 14 amino acids. The germline V gene has CDR1 SEHNR and CDR2 FQNEAQ (reference sequence).

The CDR3 protein is CASSFAGGLSYEQYF. The CDR3 nucleotides read TGTGCCAGCAGCTTCGCGGGGGGACTATCCTACGAGCAGTACTTC. The chain combines TRBV5-4 with TRBJ2-7; 8 bases align to TRBD2. V was clipped by 2 bases and J by 1 base; unmatched bases: 5. Germline V gene data show CDR1 as SGHNT and CDR2 as YYREEE (reference sequence). The CDR3 runs 15 residues.